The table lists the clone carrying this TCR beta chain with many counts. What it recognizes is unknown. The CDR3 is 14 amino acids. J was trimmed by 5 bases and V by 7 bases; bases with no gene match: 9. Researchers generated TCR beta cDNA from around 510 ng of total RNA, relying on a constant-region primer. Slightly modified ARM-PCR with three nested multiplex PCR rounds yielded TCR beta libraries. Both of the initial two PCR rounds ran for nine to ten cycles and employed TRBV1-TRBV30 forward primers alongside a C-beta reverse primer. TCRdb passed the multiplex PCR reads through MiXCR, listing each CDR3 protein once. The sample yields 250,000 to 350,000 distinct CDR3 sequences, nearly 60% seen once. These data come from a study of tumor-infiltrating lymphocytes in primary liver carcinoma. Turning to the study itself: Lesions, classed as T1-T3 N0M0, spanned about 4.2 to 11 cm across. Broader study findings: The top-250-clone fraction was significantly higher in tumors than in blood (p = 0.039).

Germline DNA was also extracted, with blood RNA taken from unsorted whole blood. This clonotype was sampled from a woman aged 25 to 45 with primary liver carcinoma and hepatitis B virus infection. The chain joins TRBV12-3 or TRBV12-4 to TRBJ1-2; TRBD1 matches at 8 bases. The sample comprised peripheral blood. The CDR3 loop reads CASTPTDRVYGYTF. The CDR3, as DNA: TGTGCCAGCACTCCGACGGACAGGGTGTATGGCTACACCTTC.